The 22 T cell receptor beta chains in this list originate from one sample, sequenced in a study of regulatory T cells in long-lasting Graves disease. The TCR beta library used iRepertoire HTBI primers with Arm-PCR amplification of CDR3. Via MiXCR, TCRdb re-called the multiplex PCR reads, giving one row per CDR3 protein. The sample holds roughly 400,000 distinct CDR3 sequences, around 21% seen once. Documented time point: persistent/refractory GD, antithyroid drugs over 5 years with positive TRAb. Following extraction of RNA from PBMCs, that RNA was used to make the TCR library. The sequences come from peripheral blood mononuclear cells (PBMCs), collected when the disease was refractory, from a patient treated with antithyroid drugs. Source of these receptors: a female donor with Graves disease.

The V gene is TRBV20-1, the J gene TRBJ2-3, with TRBD2 matching over 9 bases. V trimming: 5 bases; J trimming: 8 bases; junction bases outside the gene matches: 11. The CDR3 loop spans 14 amino acids. Germline CDR1 DFQATT, CDR2 SNEGSKA (reference sequence). CDR3 nucleotides: TGCAGTGCTCTTCGGGGAGCGGGAGGACTTACGCAGTATTTT. Its translation: CSALRGAGGLTQYF.

The chain recombines TRBV12-3 or TRBV12-4 with TRBJ1-2; D is unresolved. The CDR3 is 13 residues long. V was trimmed by 5 bases and J by 0 bases, leaving 7 bases between them. This CDR3 reads CASSASPNYGYTF. The CDR3 DNA reads TGTGCCAGCAGTGCCTCCCCTAACTATGGCTACACCTTC.

This clonotype has a single count. A much larger clone sits a single nucleotide away, making a read error possible. V usage is TRBV6-1 and J usage is TRBJ1-6; D possibly corresponds to TRBD1 (5 bases). The CDR3 is 15 residues long. Trimming left V 8 bases short and J 9 bases short, with 20 bases between. The germline gives CDR1 MNHNS, CDR2 SASEGT. CDR3 sequence: CASGPPSSGFSPLHF. In DNA, the CDR3 is TGTGCCAGCGGTCCCCCTTCGTCAGGGTTTTCACCCCTCCACTTT.

There are many counts of this clonotype. The rearrangement joins TRBV6-4 to TRBJ2-2, with 7 nucleotides matching TRBD2. This CDR3 is built from 17 residues. Germline trimming cut 8 bases from V and 0 bases from J; bases unmatched to any gene: 12. Per the germline V gene, CDR1 is MRHNA and CDR2 is SNTAGT. The CDR3 nucleotides are TGTGCCAGCTCCCGTTGGGGGAGGGGCGCGAACACCGGGGAGCTGTTTTTT. Translating gives CASSRWGRGANTGELFF.

This clonotype was detected a few times. The chain carries TRBV15 and TRBJ1-5; a possible D gene is TRBD1 (5 bases). The CDR3 runs to 19 residues. V was shortened by 5 bases and J by 0 bases, with 23 bases between the two germline ends. In germline, CDR1 is LNHNV, CDR2 YYDKDF (reference sequence). The CDR3 loop reads CATSSPFKEGRYSNQPQHF. The CDR3 bases are TGTGCCACCAGCTCGCCCTTTAAGGAGGGGAGATATAGCAATCAGCCCCAGCATTTT.

This clonotype was detected ten times or more. The V call is TRBV20-1, the J call TRBJ2-5, with D maybe TRBD1 (6 bases). The ends were cut back, 5 bases at V and 3 bases at J, with 7 bases in the middle. Germline loops: CDR1 DFQATT, CDR2 SNEGSKA (reference sequence). This CDR3 is built from 11 residues. CDR3 residues: CSASGEETQYF. The CDR3 DNA follows: TGCAGTGCTTCAGGGGAAGAGACCCAGTACTTC.

The rearrangement uses TRBV7-2 and TRBJ2-2, with TRBD2 matching over 11 bases. CDR3 length: 17 residues. CDR1 is SGHTA, CDR2 FQGNSA, per germline. The V gene end was trimmed by 0 bases and the J gene end by 4 bases; junction bases not matched to a gene: 4. The CDR3 here is CASSLAGTSGSTGELFF. In DNA form, the CDR3 reads TGTGCCAGCAGCTTAGCCGGGACTAGCGGCTCCACCGGGGAGCTGTTTTTT.

The chain couples TRBV25-1 to TRBJ2-5, with TRBD2 matching 13 bases. Germline loops: CDR1 MGHDK, CDR2 SYGVNS. This CDR3 region has 18 residues. V trimming: 0 bases; J trimming: 4 bases; junction bases outside the gene matches: 8. Here the CDR3 DNA reads TGTGCCAGCAGTGAATACGCAGGGGGACTAGCGGGAATAGAGACCCAGTACTTC. Its translation: CASSEYAGGLAGIETQYF.

This clonotype was observed a few times. The chain combines TRBV7-2 with TRBJ2-7; TRBD1 or TRBD2 may be the D gene (5 bases each). From germline, CDR1 is SGHTA and CDR2 FQGNSA. The V end was cut by 5 bases, the J end by 2 bases, with 16 bases between. This CDR3 contains 15 residues. CDR3 sequence reads: CASSQTGRGAYEQYF. DNA of the CDR3: TGTGCCAGCAGCCAAACGGGAAGGGGCGCCTACGAGCAGTACTTC.

This clonotype was counted at least ten times. The chain recombines TRBV6-1 with TRBJ2-7; D might be TRBD2 (5 bases). Germline CDR1 is MNHNS and CDR2 is SASEGT. This CDR3 region has 14 residues. The V end lost 6 bases, the J end lost 5 bases, and 17 bases lay between the germline ends. The CDR3 loop reads CASRGPTAAHEQYF. In DNA, the CDR3 is TGTGCCAGCAGGGGCCCAACAGCGGCCCACGAGCAGTACTTC.

Remarks on this clonotype: This may be a read error: a much more frequent sequence differs by one nucleotide. The V call is TRBV7-8, the J call TRBJ2-7; D is possibly TRBD1 or TRBD2 (5 bases each). Germline assignment: CDR1 SGHVS and CDR2 FQNEAQ. The length of the CDR3 is 14 residues. CDR3 nucleotide sequence: TGTGCCAGCAGTGTTTATCTGGGGGTGTACGAGCGGTACTTC. As protein: CASSVYLGVYERYF.

The V and J genes are TRBV14 and TRBJ1-1; a weak D match, TRBD1 (5 bases). Per germline, CDR1 SGHDN and CDR2 FVKESK. V was cut by 4 bases and J by 12 bases, with 24 bases left in between. The CDR3 extends over 15 amino acids. The CDR3 coding sequence is TGTGCCAGCAGCCCGCCCCAAGGGACCCAGAGAGGGACTTTCTTT. Protein product: CASSPPQGTQRGTFF.

This clonotype was found a few times. The rearrangement joins TRBV19 to TRBJ1-5; TRBD1 matches at 7 bases. Germline values: CDR1 LNHDA, CDR2 SQIVND (reference sequence). Trimming cost V 7 bases and J 7 bases; bases outside gene matches: 13. This CDR3 region has 15 residues. CDR3 DNA sequence: TGTGCCAGTACCTTGAGACAGGGTTTGATACAGCCCCAGCATTTT. It yields the protein CASTLRQGLIQPQHF.

As for this clonotype: A much larger clone differs from this one at a single base, so this may be a read error. The chain employs TRBV12-3 or TRBV12-4 and TRBJ2-2; 10 bases align to TRBD2. CDR3 length equals 15 residues. V trimming: 7 bases; J trimming: 5 bases; junction bases outside the gene matches: 7. The CDR3 region is CASTKASGRTGELFF. The CDR3 DNA is TGTGCCAGCACCAAGGCTAGCGGGAGAACCGGGGAGCTGTTTTTT.

As regards this clonotype: At one end the junction does not follow the germline gene, possibly because of a read error. The V gene is TRBV9, the J gene TRBJ2-7, with 15 bases matching TRBD2. Per germline, CDR1 SGDLS and CDR2 YYNGEE. The CDR3 sequence is 15 residues long. CDR3 sequence: CASSNSMGLAGGVHF. Here the CDR3 DNA reads TGTGCCAGCAGCAACTCAATGGGACTAGCGGGAGGTGTGCACTTC.

V is TRBV4-3 and J is TRBJ2-2; no definite D call. The CDR3 is 13 amino acids. CDR1 and CDR2 (germline): LGHNA, YSLEER. V lost 4 bases to trimming and J lost 7 bases, with 10 bases between them. In DNA form, the CDR3 reads TGCGCCAGCAGCCCCGGTTCCGACGGGGAGCTGTTTTTT. Residues: CASSPGSDGELFF.

To note about this clonotype: Just one base apart from a much larger clone, this may be a read error. V usage is TRBV6-9 and J usage is TRBJ2-7; 8 bases are a match to TRBD2. The J segment lost 2 bases and the V segment lost 2 bases, leaving 5 bases of the junction unmatched. In germline, CDR1 is MNHGY, CDR2 SVAAGI. This CDR3 spans 15 amino acids. The CDR3 spells CASSYGSGSTYEQYF. The CDR3 bases are TGTGCCAGCAGTTATGGAAGCGGGAGTACCTACGAGCAGTACTTC.

The chain joins TRBV6-5 to TRBJ2-1; 8 nucleotides agree with TRBD1. The length of the CDR3 is 12 residues. V was pared by 4 bases and J by 8 bases, with 1 base of the junction left unmatched. Germline V gives CDR1 MNHEY, CDR2 SVGAGI. As DNA, the CDR3 is TGTGCCAGCAGTTCGGGACAGGATGAGCAGTTCTTC. It encodes CASSSGQDEQFF.

V usage is TRBV20-1 and J usage is TRBJ2-7; 7 bases match TRBD1. The germline CDR1 and CDR2 sequences are DFQATT and SNEGSKA (reference sequence). The CDR3 has 14 residues. The J segment lost 2 bases and the V segment lost 5 bases, leaving 9 bases of the junction unmatched. CDR3 region: CSALDRQTTYEQYF. DNA of the CDR3: TGCAGTGCTCTGGACAGGCAAACAACCTACGAGCAGTACTTC.

This clonotype has at least ten counts. Here the CDR3 DNA reads TGTGCTAGTGGCGTGGACAGCGGCCTCTCCTACGAGCAGTACTTC. It yields the protein CASGVDSGLSYEQYF. The gene calls are TRBV12-5 and TRBJ2-7, with a weak D call TRBD1 (6 bases). The CDR3 is 15 amino acids. The V end lost 6 bases, the J end lost 0 bases, and 15 bases lay between the germline ends. In germline, CDR1 is LGHNT, CDR2 FRNRAP.

This clonotype was seen ten or more times. This chain joins TRBV12-3 or TRBV12-4 and TRBJ1-1, with a weak D call TRBD1 (5 bases). CDR3 length: 13 residues. Trimming took off 6 bases at V and 5 bases at J, with 13 bases between the two ends. Written as DNA, the CDR3 is TGTGCCAGCAGACCCGGGGGGGTAACTGAAGCTTTCTTT. Translation: CASRPGGVTEAFF.

A remark on this clonotype: This could be a read error, since a much larger clone is one nucleotide away. The chain employs TRBV30 and TRBJ1-4, with D tentatively TRBD1 (6 bases). CDR1 GTSNPN and CDR2 SVGIG come from the germline V gene (reference sequence). The CDR3 runs 15 residues. The CDR3 loop reads CAWSAWTATNEKPFF. The CDR3 region has the DNA TGTGCCTGGAGCGCATGGACAGCAACTAATGAAAAACCGTTTTTT.